Below are 23 T cell receptor beta chains sequenced from a single sample in a study of cytomegalovirus exposure and HLA in healthy donors. Use of 60 Vbeta and 13 Jbeta primers characterized the PCR. The assay was immunoSEQ multiplex PCR, and TCRdb's table has in-frame clones only and misses some. This table holds roughly 120,000 clones, around three quarters found once. Sequencing used PBMCs. These receptors all stem from a woman aged 60-75 years in good health and CMV-seropositive.

This clone was found a few times. The chain combines TRBV6-9 with TRBJ2-5; D may be TRBD1 (6 bases). The germline V gene encodes CDR1 MNHGY and CDR2 SVAAGI. There are 12 residues in the CDR3. The V end was cut by 4 bases, the J end by 11 bases, with 14 bases between. CDR3 amino acids: CASSSFRGEQYF. The CDR3 nucleotides read TGTGCCAGCAGTTCATTCAGGGGTGAGCAGTACTTC.

This clone was seen once. The chain links TRBV11-2 to TRBJ1-2; TRBD1 is a possible D gene (5 bases). The CDR3 has 15 residues. V lost 5 bases and J 1 base, leaving 14 bases between the germline ends. The germline gives CDR1 SGHAT, CDR2 FQNNGV. The CDR3: CASSPTTGVNYGYTF. The CDR3 coding sequence is TGTGCCAGCAGCCCAACCACGGGGGTTAACTATGGCTACACCTTC.

J is TRBJ2-1 and V is TRBV11-3, with 10 bases identical to TRBD1. After removal of 4 bases from V and 0 bases from J, the junction contained 6 bases not matched to a gene. Germline values: CDR1 SGHNT, CDR2 YENEEA. The CDR3 has 17 residues. Written as DNA, the CDR3 is TGTGCCAGCAGCTCCCGGGACAGGGGAAGCTCCTACAATGAGCAGTTCTTC. Protein: CASSSRDRGSSYNEQFF. Full variable domain (remainder filled in from reference TRBV11-3 and TRBJ2-1): EAGVVQSPRYKIIEKKQPVAFWCNPISGHNTLYWYLQNLGQGPELLIRYENEEAVDDSQLPKDRFSAERLKGVDSTLKIQPAELGDSAVYLCASSSRDRGSSYNEQFFGPGTRLTVL.

The gene calls are TRBV4-3 and TRBJ1-1; tentative D call: TRBD1 (6 bases). CDR1 is LGHNA, CDR2 YSLEER, per germline. The CDR3 contains 16 residues. Trimming left V 4 bases short and J 4 bases short, with 19 bases between. The CDR3 region has the DNA TGCGCCAGCAGCCGGTCACAGGGTCATAGGGGCACTGAAGCTTTCTTT. Residues: CASSRSQGHRGTEAFF.

This chain joins TRBV7-2 and TRBJ1-6; tentatively, D is TRBD1 (5 bases). The CDR3 runs to 17 residues. Germline V lookup: CDR1 SGHTA, CDR2 FQGNSA. V lost 8 bases to trimming and J lost 3 bases, with 20 bases between them. This chain's CDR3 is CASSPRDIINYNSPLHF. The CDR3 bases are TGTGCCAGCTCCCCCAGGGATATTATCAACTATAATTCACCCCTCCACTTT.

The chain carries TRBV10-2 and TRBJ2-7; maybe TRBD1 (6 bases). V gave up 3 bases and J gave up 4 bases, with 16 bases separating them. The CDR3 contains 15 residues. Germline V CDR1 and CDR2: WSHSY, SAAADI. The CDR3 loop reads CASSDLGTSIYEQYF. DNA of the CDR3: TGCGCCAGCAGTGACTTGGGGACAAGTATTTACGAGCAGTACTTC.

The chain joins TRBV5-1 to TRBJ2-7, with no clear D. Germline CDR1 and CDR2: SGHRS and YFSETQ. Trimming cost V 4 bases and J 0 bases, with 8 bases left between them. This CDR3 is 13 amino acids long. CDR3 region: CASSHPDSYEQYF. The CDR3 nucleotides are TGCGCCAGCAGCCACCCAGACTCCTACGAGCAGTACTTC.

The chain carries TRBV9 and TRBJ1-3; D gene ambiguous. The CDR3 totals 17 residues. CDR1 is SGDLS and CDR2 is YYNGEE in the germline V gene. The ends were cut back, 3 bases at V and 0 bases at J, with 16 bases in the middle. The CDR3 region has the DNA TGTGCCAGCAGCGCCAGAATGGCGGGGATCTCTGGAAACACCATATATTTT. Amino acids: CASSARMAGISGNTIYF.

This sequence joins TRBV9 and TRBJ2-4, with 7 bases lining up with TRBD1. CDR3 length equals 20 residues. Germline V gene lookup returns CDR1 SGDLS and CDR2 YYNGEE. Trimming at V came to 4 bases and at J to 0 bases, leaving 19 bases not matched to a gene. The CDR3 DNA reads as TGTGCCAGCAGCTCGAGAATGGGACAGAGTTTCACCGTAGCCAAAAACATTCAGTACTTC. It encodes CASSSRMGQSFTVAKNIQYF.

The chain links TRBV4-3 to TRBJ1-5; 8 nucleotides match TRBD1. Germline lookup yields CDR1 LGHNA and CDR2 YSLEER. The ends lost 2 bases at V and 6 bases at J; junction bases unmatched: 3. CDR3 length: 14 amino acids. The DNA for the CDR3 is TGCGCCAGCAGCCAAAGACAGGGGCTTCAGCCCCAGCATTTT. This encodes CASSQRQGLQPQHF.

This clone was counted between two and nine times. The genes are TRBV28 and TRBJ1-1; 10 bases fit TRBD1. Germline CDR1 MDHEN, CDR2 SYDVKM. V lost 0 bases and J lost 0; bases outside the gene matches: 4. This CDR3 region has 17 residues. The CDR3 protein is CASSLWGQGILNTEAFF. In DNA form, the CDR3 reads TGTGCCAGCAGTTTATGGGGACAGGGGATCTTGAACACTGAAGCTTTCTTT.

The rearrangement uses TRBV7-3 and TRBJ2-3; no clear D. This CDR3 contains 15 residues. Germline assignment: CDR1 SGHTA and CDR2 FQGTGA. Trimming took 0 bases from V and 1 from J, leaving 8 bases between them. CDR3 sequence reads: CASSLTLTRTDTQYF. The CDR3 coding sequence is TGTGCCAGCAGCTTAACGTTAACTCGCACAGATACGCAGTATTTT.

The gene calls are TRBV5-1 and TRBJ2-3, with 10 bases lining up with TRBD2. Germline-derived CDR1 and CDR2 are SGHRS and YFSETQ. J gave up 5 bases and V 1 base, and 10 bases lay outside the gene matches. The CDR3 contains 17 residues. DNA of the CDR3: TGCGCCAGCAGCTTGACAGCGGGGGGGCCCGGGGAAGATACGCAGTATTTT. Its translation is CASSLTAGGPGEDTQYF.

This clone was detected only a few times. The chain recombines TRBV7-2 with TRBJ1-2; the D is unclear. Germline V gene lookup returns CDR1 SGHTA and CDR2 FQGNSA. Trimming removed 3 bases at V and 0 bases at J, with 11 bases between. The CDR3 totals 15 residues. CDR3 sequence (DNA): TGTGCCAGCAGCTTGAGTAGCAGAGCTAACTATGGCTACACCTTC. Encoded protein: CASSLSSRANYGYTF.

V gene TRBV28 combines with J gene TRBJ1-5, with 8 bases matching TRBD1. There are 16 residues in the CDR3. V shed 7 bases, J shed 4 bases, and the junction held 12 bases outside the gene matches. Germline V gives CDR1 MDHEN, CDR2 SYDVKM. The CDR3 sequence: CASTPPRTGTNQPQHF. As DNA, the CDR3 is TGTGCCAGCACACCCCCCAGGACAGGGACAAATCAGCCCCAGCATTTT.

This rearrangement joins TRBV5-1 to TRBJ2-3; 9 bases align to TRBD1. From germline, CDR1 is SGHRS and CDR2 YFSETQ. V dropped 1 base and J dropped 0; count of bases not matched to a gene: 15. This CDR3 region has 20 residues. The CDR3 sequence: CASSLTKPGQGPISTDTQYF. The CDR3 DNA reads TGCGCCAGCAGCTTGACTAAACCGGGACAGGGCCCTATTAGCACAGATACGCAGTATTTT.

This chain joins TRBV29-1 and TRBJ2-5; TRBD2 aligns across 10 bases. Unmatched junction bases numbered 6, after V lost 3 bases and J lost 5 bases. Germline V CDR1 and CDR2: SQVTM, ANQGSEA. CDR3 length: 14 amino acids. The DNA of the CDR3 is TGCAGCGTTGACGGTCTAGCGGGAGCGGAGACCCAGTACTTC. Its translation: CSVDGLAGAETQYF.

The genes are TRBV11-2 and TRBJ1-1, with TRBD1 as a possible D gene (6 bases). This CDR3 has 16 residues. The ends were cut back, 0 bases at V and 2 bases at J, with 13 bases in the middle. Germline-derived CDR1 and CDR2 are SGHAT and FQNNGV. CDR3 nucleotide sequence: TGTGCCAGCAGCTTAGATCGCGAGGGGACAAACACTGAAGCTTTCTTT. Amino acid sequence: CASSLDREGTNTEAFF.

V gene TRBV7-8 combines with J gene TRBJ1-2; D is possibly TRBD1 (5 bases). The CDR3 spans 15 residues. The V gene's germline CDR1 is SGHVS and CDR2 FQNEAQ. Trimming removed 1 base at V and 5 bases at J, with 14 bases between. CDR3 amino acids: CASSLVPGLEYGYTF. DNA for the CDR3: TGTGCCAGCAGCTTAGTCCCAGGGCTTGAGTATGGCTACACCTTC.

This clone has just one count. The chain links TRBV18 to TRBJ2-7; 12 bases fit TRBD1. The CDR3 consists of 16 residues. CDR1 and CDR2 from the germline V gene are KGHSH and LQKENI. The trim removed 1 base at V and 6 bases at J, leaving 7 bases unmatched. The CDR3 sequence is CASSPLEGTGGTEQYF. Here the CDR3 DNA reads TGTGCCAGCTCACCACTCGAGGGGACAGGGGGCACCGAGCAGTACTTC.

This chain connects TRBV28 to TRBJ1-5, with a possible D match to TRBD1 (6 bases). Germline V CDR1 and CDR2: MDHEN, SYDVKM. The CDR3 is 14 residues long. Trimming cost V 3 bases and J 3 bases, with 9 bases left between them. CDR3 protein: CASSLGALNQPQHF. As DNA, the CDR3 is TGTGCCAGCAGTTTGGGGGCCCTCAATCAGCCCCAGCATTTT.

The V gene is TRBV29-1, the J gene TRBJ2-1, with 9 bases that match TRBD2. The trim removed 8 bases at V and 0 bases at J, leaving 5 bases unmatched. Germline lookup yields CDR1 SQVTM and CDR2 ANQGSEA. This CDR3 has 14 residues. The CDR3 spells CSSGGGASYNEQFF. In DNA form, the CDR3 reads TGCAGCTCCGGCGGGGGGGCCTCCTACAATGAGCAGTTCTTC.

The J gene is TRBJ1-1, the V gene TRBV7-6; 9 bases are shared with TRBD1. This CDR3 region has 18 residues. J lost 0 bases, V lost 4 bases, and 12 bases had no gene match. The V gene's germline CDR1 is SGHVS and CDR2 FNYEAQ. In nucleotides, the CDR3 is TGTGCCAGCAGCTCAGGGCCCCGACAGGGGGACTTGAACACTGAAGCTTTCTTT. Translation: CASSSGPRQGDLNTEAFF.